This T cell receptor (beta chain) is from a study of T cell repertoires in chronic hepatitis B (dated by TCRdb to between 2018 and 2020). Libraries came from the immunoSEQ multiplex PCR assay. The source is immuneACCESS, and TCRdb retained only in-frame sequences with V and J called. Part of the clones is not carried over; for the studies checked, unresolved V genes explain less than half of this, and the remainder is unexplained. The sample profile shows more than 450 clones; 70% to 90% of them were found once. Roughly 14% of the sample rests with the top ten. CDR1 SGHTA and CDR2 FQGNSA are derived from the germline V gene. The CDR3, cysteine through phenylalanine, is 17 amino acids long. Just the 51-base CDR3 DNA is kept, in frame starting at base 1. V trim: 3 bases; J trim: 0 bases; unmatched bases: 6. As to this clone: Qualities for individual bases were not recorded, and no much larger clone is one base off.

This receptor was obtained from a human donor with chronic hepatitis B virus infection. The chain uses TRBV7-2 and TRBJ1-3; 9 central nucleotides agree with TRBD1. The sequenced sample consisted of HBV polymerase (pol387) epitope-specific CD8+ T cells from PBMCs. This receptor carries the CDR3 CASSFGDRESSGNTIYF. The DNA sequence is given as TGTGCCAGCAGCTTCGGGGACAGGGAGAGCTCTGGAAACACCATATATTTT.